This T cell receptor beta chain was profiled in a study of CD8 T cells in Susac syndrome. Looking at the study overall: Roughly 6 sequenced Susac syndrome patients had clinically active disease, while eight or nine were in remission. Findings of the study overall: Susac syndrome CD8+ repertoires were clonally expanded, most strongly in CD8+ TEMRA cells.

TCR beta sequencing was performed on blood CD8+ and CD4+ T cells. RNA amounts of about 0.5 to 1 ug underwent reverse transcription with random hexamers. TCRdb used MiXCR to reprocess the immunoSEQ multiplex PCR reads, holding one entry per CDR3 protein. Of fewer than 90,000 distinct CDR3 sequences listed, approximately 93% are singletons. Details on this clonotype: Its antigen is still unknown.

The CDR3 runs to 12 residues. V shed 6 bases and J shed 2 bases, with 9 bases lying between them. CDR1 and CDR2 from the germline V gene are SGHKS and YYEKEE (reference sequence). This sequence was found in a human donor with Susac syndrome. Material for sequencing was CD8+ T cells from PBMCs. The chain employs TRBV5-5 and TRBJ2-7, with D perhaps TRBD2 (5 bases). The CDR3 DNA sequence: TGTGCCAGCACGGACGGGACCTACGAGCAGTACTTC. Residues: CASTDGTYEQYF. Looking up the rest from reference TRBV5-5 and TRBJ2-7 gives the full variable domain: DAGVTQSPTHLIKTRGQQVTLRCSPISGHKSVSWYQQVLGQGPQFIFQYYEKEERGRGNFPDRFSARQFPNYSSELNVNALLLGDSALYLCASTDGTYEQYFGPGTRLTVT.